This T cell receptor beta chain was recorded in a study of cytomegalovirus exposure and HLA in healthy donors (dated by TCRdb to 2016 to 2017). Regarding the complete study: An earlier analysis of roughly 570 of the donors reported about 260 Gb of sequence data and some 110 million unique TCR beta sequences obtained from around 190 million T cells. Approximately 310 gigabases of sequencing data and approximately 91 million unique TCR sequences made up an early release that covered several hundred HLA-typed donors. Among the approximately 430 genotyped donors, around 81% belonged to the genetic ancestry cluster associated with self-reported Caucasian donors. The study was designed to test whether signatures of past pathogen exposure could be identified by cataloging public T cell receptors. The T cell repertoires of around 670 subjects were profiled by immunosequencing and related to cytomegalovirus serostatus. A separate validation cohort of approximately 120 different subjects was used in addition to the approximately 700-subject first cohort. High-throughput TCR immunosequencing, statistical association of individual TCRs with disease status, and machine learning were combined to predict cytomegalovirus infection status. A later analysis re-analyzed previously published TCR beta repertoires from hundreds of donors and added high-resolution HLA genotyping to study TCR occurrence patterns. Rather than using new phenotypic data, the later analysis identified candidate immune exposures from TCR beta sequences and from how often those sequences occurred across donors. In an earlier analysis of 587 of the donors, high-throughput TCR beta sequencing was used to judge whether each TCR beta V gene segment behaved as functional or pseudogenic. Donor age, sex, ethnicity and CMV serostatus were collected together with the repertoire data. In a later genetic analysis, genome-wide SNP genotypes for 398 of the 666 donors were used, and that subset was treated as a discovery cohort. Every discovery cohort repertoire had been produced on one sequencing platform. Class I and class II HLA loci were covered by the typing at four-digit resolution. The number of donors typed differed by locus, with roughly 629-640 for A, B, C, DRB1 and DQB1, roughly 550 for DQA1, under 610 for DPA1, and 400 to 490 for DPB1. A handful of DR-DQ haplotypes were handled as single units for association and clustering because linkage in the cohort was strong. Among roughly 370 genotyped donors of the cohort, an average of around 240,000 unique TCR beta nucleotide sequences were sequenced per donor, roughly 20% of them non-productive. What the study reported, not specific to this receptor: Roughly uniform sequencing depth across donors was assumed in presence/absence analyses, although this assumption may not hold. When HLA alleles, especially DR and DQ, strongly co-occurred, TCR associations were difficult to assign to individual alleles. Because counts were too low, around 17 rarely observed V segments, including chromosome 9 orphons, were left out of the earlier analysis of a few hundred of the donors. In an earlier analysis of more than 500 of the donors, most TCR beta V segments appeared in productive rearrangements about 87% or about 30% of the time, broadly matching IMGT annotations. A later analysis found that TCR association rates varied across HLA loci, with DRB1 alleles showing the most associated TCRs and HLA-C alleles the fewest. In the study, about 150 TCR beta chains were listed as associated with cytomegalovirus. In a later genetic analysis, fewer N-insertions in productive TCRs were reported among donors in an Asian-associated ancestry cluster than the roughly 700-donor mean. It was suggested by the authors that the approach could potentially be generalized to other disease states and immunological phenotypes. The classifier was reported to diagnose cytomegalovirus status with high specificity and sensitivity in both the original and validation cohorts. Some IMGT-functional V segments, including TRBV6-2 and TRBV6-3, could not be told apart with the 87-base-pair reads, so those segments were excluded. This cohort had only TCR beta chains sequenced, and the lack of alpha or paired-chain data limited which features could be detected. Because HLA typing was missing for some donors at each locus, association tests included only the typed subset. A further reported finding was that TCR beta sequences accurately predicted the HLA-A and HLA-B alleles for most subjects in the first cohort. A few of the identified cytomegalovirus-associated TCR beta chains were confirmed in vitro to be specific for cytomegalovirus antigens. Compared with equally common non-associated chains, HLA-associated TCR beta chains in a later analysis were more clonally expanded and had lower generation probabilities. The only immune exposure information available for the cohort was CMV serostatus. A later analysis reported that several top co-occurrence clusters appeared linked to parvovirus B19, influenza, CMV and Epstein-Barr virus. At a false discovery rate of 0.05, a later analysis linked 16,951 TCR beta sequences to specific HLA alleles. Correlated functional status among segregating V segments might reflect linkage disequilibrium, but an unknown experimental factor could not be ruled out. A later analysis found that most CMV-associated TCR beta chains appeared HLA-restricted, with HLA associations seemingly driven largely by CMV exposure. A later genetic analysis associated a missense DCLRE1C variant with V-gene and J-gene trimming of TCR beta chains, and an independent cohort replicated the association. Most TCR sequences were seen in very few donors, while some public TCRs were found in many individuals. A cluster of highly shared sequence variants was judged likely to be a technical artifact of the sequencing pipeline.

The cohort comprised 710 or so healthy bone marrow donors. At the time of sampling, all cohort members were nominally healthy, though unrecorded immune exposures were likely present. The donor tested CMV seronegative and was one of the 352 seronegative cohort members. A peripheral blood sample was collected from each donor, and TCR beta sequencing was performed on peripheral blood mononuclear cells. Genomic DNA extraction from the blood cell samples was performed with the Qiagen DNeasy Blood Extraction Kit. As to this clone: No cognate antigen has been identified for it. No base quality values were provided; no much bigger clone lies one nucleotide off.

Relative to germline, V is 6 bases shorter and J is 3 bases shorter, with 11 bases between their ends. The CDR3 runs 13 amino acids, cysteine and phenylalanine included. CDR3 DNA only is kept here, 39 bases in frame from base 1. Taken from the germline V gene, the CDR1 and CDR2 loops are KGHSH and LQKENI. Receptor amplification or capture employed the immunoSEQ multiplex PCR assay. For the multiplex PCR, a mixture combining 60 forward primers for TCR Vbeta segments and 13 reverse primers for TCR Jbeta segments was used. A multiplex PCR assay on genomic DNA amplified the CDR3 region of rearranged TCR beta genes. The amplified TCR beta libraries were sequenced on the Illumina HiSeq System as 87-base-pair reads. The original methods were these. In a later analysis, 80 million or so unique TCR beta chains were counted across the 500 to 850 repertoires, and around 11 million of these chains were shared by at least two donors. To remove PCR and sequencing errors, raw reads were error-corrected and collapsed into unique sequences using a nearest-neighbor algorithm that merged closely related sequences. V, D and J gene segments were assigned by aligning CDR3 sequences to IMGT reference sequences. For a sequence to be retained, at least a six-nucleotide match to both a V gene segment and a J gene segment was required. A rearrangement was called productive if the CDR3 had no stop codons and remained in frame with V and J, and every other rearrangement was called non-productive. CDR3 was defined according to IMGT convention as the region running from the second conserved V-encoded cysteine to the conserved J-encoded phenylalanine. Sequences without an unambiguous match to a single V gene segment were excluded from the earlier analysis of approximately 560 of the donors. In an earlier analysis of 500 to 750 of the donors, V segments were called functional above 56.7% productive rearrangements and were called segregating when the between-donor standard deviation exceeded 5%. A statistical classification framework was developed to diagnose cytomegalovirus status using the catalog of TCR beta chain sequences. In a later analysis, TCR nucleotide sequences were compared against IMGT/GENE-DB human TR gene sequences so that V and J genes could be assigned. The TCRdist pipeline was used in a later analysis to assign CDR3 sequences and most-parsimonious VDJ recombination scenarios. A later analysis defined each TCR beta chain by its CDR3 amino acid sequence plus V-gene family, and excluded reads lacking a unique V-gene family. In a later analysis, approximately 590 highly shared, low-generation-probability nucleotide sequences were removed to address suspected cross-contamination and a sequencing artifact. A later analysis calculated a clonal expansion index for each public chain from normalized within-repertoire ranks of inferred template counts. In a later analysis, generation probabilities were computed with a VDJ recombination model fitted to out-of-frame rearrangements, and the resulting probabilities were checked against IGoR. In a later analysis, TCR-TCR, TCR-HLA and TCR-CMV co-occurrence was scored with hypergeometric tests, and a repertoire-size bias correction was applied to TCR pairs. To estimate false discovery rates, a later analysis permuted the HLA or CMV assignments 20 times. In a later analysis, co-occurring TCRs were grouped using DBSCAN, and TCRdist sequence similarity was added for clustering within HLA-allele-positive subsets. For co-occurrence clustering, repertoires with fewer than 30,000 or more than 120,000 public chains were excluded, along with 5 or 6 repertoires with anomalous nucleotide sharing. In TCRdb, the immuneACCESS table is reduced to in-frame sequences with V and J assigned. These tables do not hold every clone; where another copy was compared, an unresolved V gene accounts for under half, and the others remain unexplained. Clone size and V and J calls were adopted from that table, with D and trimming inferred from the DNA. The sample yields roughly 150,000 clones; around 10% were counted once. Clones ranked in the top ten supply less than 2% of the sample.

The clonotype was recovered from a man over 45 in good health and CMV-seronegative. The sample taken for sequencing was PBMCs. The sequence is built from TRBV18 and TRBJ1-2; the D gene cannot be resolved reliably. The DNA sequence is as follows: TGTGCCAGCTCCTACGGTGAACACTATGGCTACACCTTC. This codes for CASSYGEHYGYTF.